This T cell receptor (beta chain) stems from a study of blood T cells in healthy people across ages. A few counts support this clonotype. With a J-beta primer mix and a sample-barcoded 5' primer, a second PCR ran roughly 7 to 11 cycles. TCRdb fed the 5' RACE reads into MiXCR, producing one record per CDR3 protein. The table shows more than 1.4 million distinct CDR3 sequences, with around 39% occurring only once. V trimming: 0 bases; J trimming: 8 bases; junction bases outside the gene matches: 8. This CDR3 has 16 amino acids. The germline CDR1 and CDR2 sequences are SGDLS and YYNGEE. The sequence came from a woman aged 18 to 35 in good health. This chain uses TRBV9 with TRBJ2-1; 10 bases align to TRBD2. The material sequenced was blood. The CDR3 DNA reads TGTGCCAGCAGCGTAGTGGGTCTAGCGGGAGACCATGAGCAGTTCTTC. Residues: CASSVVGLAGDHEQFF.